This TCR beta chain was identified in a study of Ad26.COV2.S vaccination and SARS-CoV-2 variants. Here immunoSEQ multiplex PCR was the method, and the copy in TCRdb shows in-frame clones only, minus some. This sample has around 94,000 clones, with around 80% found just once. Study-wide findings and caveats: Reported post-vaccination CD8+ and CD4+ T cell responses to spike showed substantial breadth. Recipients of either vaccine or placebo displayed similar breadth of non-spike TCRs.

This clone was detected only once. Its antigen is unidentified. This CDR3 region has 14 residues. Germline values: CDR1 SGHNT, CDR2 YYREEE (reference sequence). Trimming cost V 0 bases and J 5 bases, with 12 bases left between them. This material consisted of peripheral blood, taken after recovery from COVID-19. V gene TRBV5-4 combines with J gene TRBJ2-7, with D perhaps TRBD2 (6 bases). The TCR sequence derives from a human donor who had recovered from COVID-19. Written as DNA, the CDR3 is TGTGCCAGCAGCTTGGGTCCAGGGAGGAACGAGCAGTACTTC. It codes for CASSLGPGRNEQYF.